Listed below are T cell receptor beta chains from one sample, sequenced in a study of CD8+ T cells in alopecia areata. Libraries were prepared by immunoSEQ multiplex PCR; TCRdb keeps only in-frame clonotypes and omits some of them. Of around 160,000 clones in the sample, over 80% were seen once. Material: CD8+ T cells sorted from blood, obtained at week 0. These receptors were taken from a human donor with alopecia areata. CDR3s include the opening cysteine and the closing phenylalanine or tryptophan. A D gene is named only where the DNA matches it firmly. Rows may omit the clone size; those that give it use once, few, many or a size class.

clone_size: .
j_call: TRBJ2-4
v_call: TRBV18
d_call: TRBD1
cdr3_nt: TGTGCCAGCTCCCTGGGACAGGGAGTTCTTCTAGCCAAAAACATTCAGTACTTC
cdr3_aa: CASSLGQGVLLAKNIQYF

clone_size: .
j_call: TRBJ2-7
v_call: TRBV4-1
d_call: TRBD2
cdr3_nt: TGCGCCAGCAGCCAACGGACTAGCGGGGGCCGAACCTACGAGCAGTACTTC
cdr3_aa: CASSQRTSGGRTYEQYF

clone_size: few
j_call: TRBJ2-1
v_call: TRBV19
d_call: .
cdr3_nt: TGTGCCAGTAGTATAGTGGGGGCGAGCCTCAATGAGCAGTTCTTC
cdr3_aa: CASSIVGASLNEQFF

clone_size: .
j_call: TRBJ2-3
v_call: TRBV5-4
d_call: .
cdr3_nt: TGTGCCATCCCCTTAAGACGGGGGACAGATACGCAGTATTTT
cdr3_aa: CAIPLRRGTDTQYF

clone_size: few
j_call: TRBJ2-1
v_call: TRBV11-2
d_call: TRBD2
cdr3_nt: TGTGCCAGCAGCCCAGGTGGGACTAGCGGGAGGAACAATGAGCAGTTCTTC
cdr3_aa: CASSPGGTSGRNNEQFF

clone_size: .
j_call: TRBJ2-4
v_call: TRBV27
d_call: .
cdr3_nt: TGTGCCAGCAGTCTGCCAGGGGAACGGGCCAAAAACATTCAGTACTTC
cdr3_aa: CASSLPGERAKNIQYF

clone_size: .
j_call: TRBJ1-5
v_call: TRBV27
d_call: .
cdr3_nt: TGTGCCAGCAGTTTAGAAGCGGGGATCAGCAATCAGCCCCAGCATTTT
cdr3_aa: CASSLEAGISNQPQHF

clone_size: .
j_call: TRBJ2-3
v_call: TRBV7-9
d_call: .
cdr3_nt: TGTGCCAGCAGCCCAGCGTCGGGCCCCACAGATACGCAGTATTTT
cdr3_aa: CASSPASGPTDTQYF

clone_size: .
j_call: TRBJ2-7
v_call: TRBV7-9
d_call: .
cdr3_nt: TGTGCCAGCAGCTTCGAGGGTGAAGCCTACGAGCAGTACTTC
cdr3_aa: CASSFEGEAYEQYF

clone_size: .
j_call: TRBJ2-7
v_call: TRBV7-9
d_call: .
cdr3_nt: TGTGCCAGCAGCGGGGGTGGCGGCGAGCAGTACTTC
cdr3_aa: CASSGGGGEQYF

clone_size: once
j_call: TRBJ2-7
v_call: TRBV6-1
d_call: .
cdr3_nt: TGTGCCACGTTAATCGGGCCCTCCTACGAGCAGTACTTC
cdr3_aa: CATLIGPSYEQYF

clone_size: .
j_call: TRBJ2-7
v_call: TRBV9
d_call: .
cdr3_nt: TGTGCCAGCAGCGGGTCCCGGGACTTTTACGAGCAGTACTTC
cdr3_aa: CASSGSRDFYEQYF

clone_size: .
j_call: TRBJ2-7
v_call: TRBV5-1
d_call: .
cdr3_nt: TGCGCCAGCAGCGCGGATTTTGAGCAGTACTTC
cdr3_aa: CASSADFEQYF

clone_size: few
j_call: TRBJ2-1
v_call: TRBV7-9
d_call: .
cdr3_nt: TGTGCCAGCAGCTTAGGCAGTACTAATGAGCAGTTCTTC
cdr3_aa: CASSLGSTNEQFF

clone_size: .
j_call: TRBJ2-1
v_call: TRBV19
d_call: TRBD2
cdr3_nt: TGTGCCAGTAGTATAGATCTCCCTCTAGCGGGAGGTGGGAATGAGCAGTTCTTC
cdr3_aa: CASSIDLPLAGGGNEQFF

clone_size: .
j_call: TRBJ1-2
v_call: TRBV29-1
d_call: .
cdr3_nt: TGCAGCGTCCCCGGGACGGAGAGCTATGGCTACACCTTC
cdr3_aa: CSVPGTESYGYTF

clone_size: .
j_call: TRBJ1-2
v_call: TRBV2
d_call: .
cdr3_nt: TGTGCCAGCAGTGCCGTCGGACAGCCCCTAGGCTATGGCTACACCTTC
cdr3_aa: CASSAVGQPLGYGYTF

clone_size: .
j_call: TRBJ2-6
v_call: TRBV7-9
d_call: TRBD1
cdr3_nt: TGTGCCAGCAGCTCGCCGGGACAGCTCTCTGGGGCCAACGTCCTGACTTTC
cdr3_aa: CASSSPGQLSGANVLTF

clone_size: .
j_call: TRBJ2-7
v_call: TRBV7-9
d_call: TRBD2
cdr3_nt: TGTGCCAGCAGCTTAGACTGGCGGGGGAATTCCTACGAGCAGTACTTC
cdr3_aa: CASSLDWRGNSYEQYF

clone_size: .
j_call: TRBJ2-7
v_call: TRBV29-1
d_call: .
cdr3_nt: TGCAGCGTTGGCCCCACCAAGGGTTCCTACGAGCAGTACTTC
cdr3_aa: CSVGPTKGSYEQYF

clone_size: .
j_call: TRBJ2-7
v_call: TRBV5-4
d_call: .
cdr3_nt: TGTGCCAGCAGCTTGTGGGGTAGCGACGAGCAGTACTTC
cdr3_aa: CASSLWGSDEQYF

clone_size: .
j_call: TRBJ2-5
v_call: TRBV7-9
d_call: TRBD2
cdr3_nt: TGTTCCCAGCGGGACCTCCAAGAGACCCAGTACTTC
cdr3_aa: CSQRDLQETQYF

clone_size: .
j_call: TRBJ2-1
v_call: TRBV7-9
d_call: .
cdr3_nt: TGTGCCAGCAGCTTAATCCACAGGTCAACAGGGAATGAGCAGTTCTTC
cdr3_aa: CASSLIHRSTGNEQFF

clone_size: few
j_call: TRBJ2-6
v_call: TRBV29-1
d_call: .
cdr3_nt: TGCAGCGTTGAAACGGGTCTCAATCAGGGCAGCTCTGGGGCCAACGTCCTGACTTTC
cdr3_aa: CSVETGLNQGSSGANVLTF

clone_size: .
j_call: TRBJ2-1
v_call: TRBV7-9
d_call: .
cdr3_nt: TGTGCCAGCAGCTTAGCGCCCGACCACCTCGATGAGCAGTTCTTC
cdr3_aa: CASSLAPDHLDEQFF

clone_size: .
j_call: TRBJ2-1
v_call: TRBV9
d_call: .
cdr3_nt: TGTGCCAGCAGCCCCCGCGGGGAGACGACCAATGAGCAGTTCTTC
cdr3_aa: CASSPRGETTNEQFF

clone_size: .
j_call: TRBJ2-2
v_call: TRBV7-9
d_call: TRBD2
cdr3_nt: TGTGCCAGCAGCTTAATGGGAGGGGTGGAAACCCACGGGGAGCTGTTTTTT
cdr3_aa: CASSLMGGVETHGELFF

clone_size: .
j_call: TRBJ2-7
v_call: TRBV13
d_call: TRBD2
cdr3_nt: TGTGCCAGCAGCCGAGGGGCGGGAGACTGCGAGCAGTACTTC
cdr3_aa: CASSRGAGDCEQYF

clone_size: .
j_call: TRBJ2-5
v_call: TRBV29-1
d_call: .
cdr3_nt: TGCAGCGTTGACAGATCGGGTCCCCAAGAGACCCAGTACTTC
cdr3_aa: CSVDRSGPQETQYF

clone_size: .
j_call: TRBJ2-7
v_call: TRBV11-2
d_call: .
cdr3_nt: TGTGCCAGCAGCCAACCGACCGTCTCCTACGAGCAGTACTTC
cdr3_aa: CASSQPTVSYEQYF

clone_size: .
j_call: TRBJ2-7
v_call: TRBV5-4
d_call: TRBD2
cdr3_nt: TGTGCCAGCAGGGAGGGACTAGCGTTTCACGAGCAGTACTTC
cdr3_aa: CASREGLAFHEQYF

clone_size: .
j_call: TRBJ2-3
v_call: TRBV2
d_call: .
cdr3_nt: TGTGCCAGCATCCTGGGGGCAACAGATACGCAGTATTTT
cdr3_aa: CASILGATDTQYF

clone_size: .
j_call: TRBJ2-5
v_call: TRBV11-1
d_call: .
cdr3_nt: TGTGCCAGCAGCTACGGACAGACCCAGTACTTC
cdr3_aa: CASSYGQTQYF

clone_size: .
j_call: TRBJ2-1
v_call: TRBV4-1
d_call: .
cdr3_nt: TGCGCCAGCGCTAAGGGGGGAAATGAGCAGTTCTTC
cdr3_aa: CASAKGGNEQFF

clone_size: .
j_call: TRBJ2-1
v_call: TRBV7-8
d_call: .
cdr3_nt: TGTGCCAGCAGCTTAGGACCCGGCGGGATCTCCTACAATGAGCAGTTCTTC
cdr3_aa: CASSLGPGGISYNEQFF

clone_size: .
j_call: TRBJ2-3
v_call: TRBV7-9
d_call: TRBD2
cdr3_nt: TGTGCCAGCAGCCAAGGACTAGCGGGAGGTCAAAGTTCCGCAGATACGCAGTATTTT
cdr3_aa: CASSQGLAGGQSSADTQYF

clone_size: .
j_call: TRBJ2-7
v_call: TRBV2
d_call: TRBD1
cdr3_nt: TGTGCCAGCAGTGATTTGTGGCAGGGGGACTACGAGCAGTACTTC
cdr3_aa: CASSDLWQGDYEQYF

clone_size: once
j_call: TRBJ1-2
v_call: TRBV27
d_call: TRBD1
cdr3_nt: TGTGCCAGCAGTTTCCACCTCCCGGGACAGGGGTATGGCTACACCTTC
cdr3_aa: CASSFHLPGQGYGYTF

clone_size: .
j_call: TRBJ2-5
v_call: TRBV11-1
d_call: .
cdr3_nt: TGTGCCAGCAGCTTATACACGGAGGGGGAGACCCAGTACTTC
cdr3_aa: CASSLYTEGETQYF

clone_size: once
j_call: TRBJ2-5
v_call: TRBV11-3
d_call: .
cdr3_nt: TGTGCCAGCAGCTTAGATCCAACAGGTTTGGAGACCCAGTACTTC
cdr3_aa: CASSLDPTGLETQYF

clone_size: .
j_call: TRBJ2-1
v_call: TRBV27
d_call: .
cdr3_nt: TGTGCCAGCAGTTTAAGCCTTTACAATGAGCAGTTCTTC
cdr3_aa: CASSLSLYNEQFF

clone_size: .
j_call: TRBJ2-7
v_call: TRBV6-1
d_call: .
cdr3_nt: TGTGCCAGCAGTGAAGCGCGCAATCTCCCGGGGAGGGAGCAGTACTTC
cdr3_aa: CASSEARNLPGREQYF

clone_size: .
j_call: TRBJ2-2
v_call: TRBV29-1
d_call: TRBD1
cdr3_nt: TGCAGCGTAGAACACCGGGACAGGGGGTACACCGGGGAGCTGTTTTTT
cdr3_aa: CSVEHRDRGYTGELFF

clone_size: .
j_call: TRBJ2-7
v_call: TRBV6-5
d_call: .
cdr3_nt: TGTGCCAGCAGTTACGGGGGGCGCGAGCAGTACTTC
cdr3_aa: CASSYGGREQYF

clone_size: .
j_call: TRBJ2-1
v_call: TRBV25-1
d_call: .
cdr3_nt: TGTGCCAGCAGCGCCGGAGTGCAGTTCTTC
cdr3_aa: CASSAGVQFF

clone_size: .
j_call: TRBJ2-1
v_call: TRBV7-5
d_call: .
cdr3_nt: TGTGTCAGAAGCTTAGAGGGGAGACAGGGAGGAAGCAATGAGCAGTTCTTC
cdr3_aa: CVRSLEGRQGGSNEQFF

clone_size: .
j_call: TRBJ2-7
v_call: TRBV30
d_call: .
cdr3_nt: TGTGCCTGGGACCCGGAGGGTAACGAGCAGTACTTC
cdr3_aa: CAWDPEGNEQYF

clone_size: .
j_call: TRBJ1-1
v_call: TRBV29-1
d_call: TRBD1
cdr3_nt: TGCAGCGTTGAAGCTCCAGGGGGCGAATATGAAGCTTTCTTT
cdr3_aa: CSVEAPGGEYEAFF

clone_size: .
j_call: TRBJ2-3
v_call: TRBV5-4
d_call: .
cdr3_nt: TGTGCCAGCAGCTTGGGCGGGGATACGCAGTATTTT
cdr3_aa: CASSLGGDTQYF

clone_size: .
j_call: TRBJ2-7
v_call: TRBV11-2
d_call: .
cdr3_nt: TGTGCCAGCAGCCTACCCCCACAGGTTGGGGCGTACTTC
cdr3_aa: CASSLPPQVGAYF

clone_size: .
j_call: TRBJ2-7
v_call: TRBV2
d_call: .
cdr3_nt: TGTGCCAGCAGTGACGAGTACTTC
cdr3_aa: CASSDEYF

clone_size: .
j_call: TRBJ1-2
v_call: TRBV15
d_call: .
cdr3_nt: TGTGCCACCAGCAGAGAGAACAGCAACTATGGCTACACCTTC
cdr3_aa: CATSRENSNYGYTF

clone_size: .
j_call: TRBJ2-5
v_call: TRBV28
d_call: TRBD2
cdr3_nt: TGTGCCAGCAGTTTAGGGAGGCTAGCGGGGGTTCCCGGGACCCAGTACTTC
cdr3_aa: CASSLGRLAGVPGTQYF